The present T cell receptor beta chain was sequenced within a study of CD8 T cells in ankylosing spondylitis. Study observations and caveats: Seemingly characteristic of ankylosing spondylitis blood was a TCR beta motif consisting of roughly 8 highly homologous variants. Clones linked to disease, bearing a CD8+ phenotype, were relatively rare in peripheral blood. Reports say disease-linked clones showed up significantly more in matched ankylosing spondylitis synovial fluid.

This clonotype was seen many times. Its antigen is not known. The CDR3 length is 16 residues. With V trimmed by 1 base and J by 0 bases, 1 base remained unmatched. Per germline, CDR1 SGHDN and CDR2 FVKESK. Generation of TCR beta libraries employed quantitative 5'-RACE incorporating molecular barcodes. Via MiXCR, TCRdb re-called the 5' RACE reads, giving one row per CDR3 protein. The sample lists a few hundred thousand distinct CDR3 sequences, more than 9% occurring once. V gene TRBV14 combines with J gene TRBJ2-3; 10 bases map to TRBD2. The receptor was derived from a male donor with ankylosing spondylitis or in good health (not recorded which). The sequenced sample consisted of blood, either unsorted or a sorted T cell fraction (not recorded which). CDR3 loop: CASSQVGLASTDTQYF. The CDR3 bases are TGTGCCAGCAGCCAAGTGGGACTAGCGAGCACAGATACGCAGTATTTT.